This TCR beta chain was captured by sequencing in a study of cytotoxic CD8 clonotypes in ibrutinib-treated CLL. Study-level information: Across the patients, some eleven were relapsed/refractory, approximately 15 treatment-naive and 17 to 18 IGHV unmutated. Outcomes included around 25 partial and 2 complete responses; after median roughly six years, roughly 14 stayed remitted and 12 progressed.

In the case of this clone: Its antigen is as yet unknown.

Germline CDR1 is MGHRA and CDR2 is YSYEKL. V dropped 0 bases and J dropped 2 bases, with 13 bases sitting between them. The CDR3 consists of 16 residues. Profiled with immunoSEQ multiplex PCR; TCRdb holds only in-frame clones, not every one. Of some 200,000 clones listed, roughly 65% are singletons. Broader study findings: Samples were collected at differing times from sustained-remission and progressing patients. Clonality (at baseline) was higher than in age-matched healthy donors and tracked circulating CD8+ T-cell counts.

V is TRBV4-1 and J is TRBJ1-1; possible D gene TRBD1, 5 bases. Sequenced material: PBMCs, taken after 12 months of ibrutinib treatment. This TCR was recovered from a human donor with chronic lymphocytic leukemia. The CDR3 DNA sequence: TGCGCCAGCAGCCAAGATCCTGCAGGGCTTAACACTGAAGCTTTCTTT. Protein sequence: CASSQDPAGLNTEAFF.